One and the same sample provided the 6 T cell receptor beta chains below, sequenced in a study of T cells in Graves' hyperthyroidism and ophthalmopathy. The CDR3 regions of TCR beta were amplified from RNA transcripts. TCR CDR3 regions were first amplified by RT-PCR with HTBI primers. TCRdb itself ran the multiplex PCR reads through MiXCR, one entry per CDR3 protein. The sample holds approximately 610,000 distinct CDR3 sequences; under 15% are singletons and the top ten take 3.5% to 4.5%. The sequenced material came from blood. All receptors come from a woman aged 40 to 50 with Graves' ophthalmopathy.

The gene calls are TRBV12-3 or TRBV12-4 and TRBJ2-7; D tentatively fits TRBD1 or TRBD2 (5 bases each). The CDR3 extends over 14 amino acids. Trimming removed 6 bases at V and 5 bases at J, with 17 bases between. The chain's CDR3 is CASSPGGGDHEQYF. In DNA form, the CDR3 reads TGTGCCAGCAGCCCCGGTGGTGGGGACCACGAGCAGTACTTC.

This clonotype was counted at least ten times. The chain joins TRBV7-8 to TRBJ1-1; D possibly corresponds to TRBD1 (5 bases). V was pared by 1 base and J by 1 base, with 13 bases between. The germline V gene has CDR1 SGHVS and CDR2 FQNEAQ. This CDR3 region has 16 residues. Written as DNA, the CDR3 is TGTGCCAGCAGCTTAGTCAGGGTCGGCGCGAACACTGAAGCTTTCTTT. Translated: CASSLVRVGANTEAFF.

A word on this clonotype: A much larger clone is a single base away; this may be a read error. The V and J genes are TRBV30 and TRBJ1-1, with 8 bases that match TRBD1. V trimming: 8 bases; J trimming: 0 bases; junction bases outside the gene matches: 5. In germline, CDR1 is GTSNPN, CDR2 SVGIG (reference sequence). The CDR3 is made up of 13 amino acids. The CDR3 nucleotides are TGTGCCCGGCGGACAGGGCTGAACACTGAAGCTTTCTTT. As protein: CARRTGLNTEAFF.

This clonotype showed up many times. The chain carries TRBV11-2 and TRBJ2-7; 8 bases match TRBD1. The J segment lost 7 bases and the V segment lost 3 bases, leaving 8 bases of the junction unmatched. CDR1 is SGHAT, CDR2 FQNNGV, per germline. The CDR3 sequence is 14 residues long. The CDR3 is CASSLRTGTWEQYF. Here the CDR3 DNA reads TGTGCCAGCAGCTTGCGGACAGGGACATGGGAGCAGTACTTC.

This clonotype came up a few times. The CDR3: CATSDLRAGGHQKQETQYF. In DNA form, the CDR3 reads TGTGCCACCAGTGATTTGCGAGCGGGAGGGCACCAGAAACAAGAGACCCAGTACTTC. V gene TRBV24-1 combines with J gene TRBJ2-5, with 10 bases that match TRBD2. The CDR3 length is 19 residues. V was clipped by 0 bases and J by 2 bases; unmatched bases: 11. CDR1 and CDR2 (germline): KGHDR, SFDVKD.

This clonotype was observed a handful of times. The V and J genes are TRBV7-2 and TRBJ2-7; the match to TRBD1 covers 10 bases. Germline CDR1 and CDR2: SGHTA and FQGNSA. V lost 2 bases to trimming and J lost 7 bases; unmatched junction nucleotides: 5. This CDR3 contains 14 residues. CDR3 DNA: TGTGCCAGCAGCTTATGGGACAGGGGTGAAGAGCAGTACTTC. Translated, it gives CASSLWDRGEEQYF.